These T cell receptor beta chains were read from a single sample in a study of glioma-infiltrating T cells. TCRdb itself ran the multiplex PCR reads through MiXCR, one entry per CDR3 protein. The sample carries 100,000 to 150,000 distinct CDR3 sequences, around a quarter recorded once. The sequenced sample consisted of glioma tissue, nonneoplastic brain tissue, or PBMCs (not recorded which). These receptors were taken from a human donor with low-grade glioma or glioblastoma, undergoing nonglioma brain surgery, or in good health (not recorded which). CDR3s include the opening cysteine and the closing phenylalanine or tryptophan. D genes are given only for firm matches. Size tells how often a clone was seen (once, few, many) or the class of an expanded clone, and some rows leave it out.

d_gene | j_gene | abundance | v_gene | CDR3nt | CDR3aa
TRBD2 | TRBJ2-5 | few | TRBV7-2 | TGTGCCAGCAGTCCTTGGACTAGCGGGGGGGCCGAGGAGACCCAGTACTTC | CASSPWTSGGAEETQYF
TRBD2 | TRBJ2-1 | many | TRBV20-1 | TGCAGTGCTAGAGTTGGTAGCGGGGGTCCGGAGTTCTTC | CSARVGSGGPEFF
TRBD1 | TRBJ1-6 | few | TRBV7-3 | TGTGCCAGCAGCCGGGGACAGGGAAATTCACCCCTCCACTTT | CASSRGQGNSPLHF
NA | TRBJ2-3 | medium-sized | TRBV6-1 | TGTGCCAGCAGCCCCTTGTCAGGGCTGAATACGCAGTATTTT | CASSPLSGLNTQYF
NA | TRBJ2-3 | few | TRBV6-1 | TGTGCCAGCAGTGGCCCTTGGGGCTCTAGCACAGATACGCAGTATTTT | CASSGPWGSSTDTQYF
NA | TRBJ2-5 | NA | TRBV7-9 | TGTGCCAGCAGCTCAGGGGTTTGGGAGACCCAGTACTTC | CASSSGVWETQYF
NA | TRBJ1-5 | NA | TRBV11-1 | TGTGCCAGCAGCGAGACAGCAGGGCAGCCCCAGCATTTT | CASSETAGQPQHF
TRBD2 | TRBJ2-1 | few | TRBV19 | TGTGCCAGTAGTCGGACTAGCGGGGGACCTTACAATGAGCAGTTCTTC | CASSRTSGGPYNEQFF
NA | TRBJ2-2 | few | TRBV20-1 | TGCAGTGCTAGGGATCCGACCCCCACCGGGGAGCTGTTTTTT | CSARDPTPTGELFF
NA | TRBJ1-1 | many | TRBV4-1 | TGCGCCAGCAGCCAAGATGGGCAGGGGATCACTGAAGCTTTCTTT | CASSQDGQGITEAFF
TRBD2 | TRBJ2-1 | many | TRBV7-9 | TGTGCCAGCAGTTACCTAGCGGGGGTTAACAATGAGCAGTTCTTC | CASSYLAGVNNEQFF
NA | TRBJ2-4 | many | TRBV7-2 | TGTGCCAGCAGTTTTAATGGGGGAGAGGGAGACATTCAGTACTTC | CASSFNGGEGDIQYF
NA | TRBJ2-3 | NA | TRBV2 | TGTGCCACCCCCAGGAGGGCAGGGGTGACAGATACGCAGTATTTT | CATPRRAGVTDTQYF
NA | TRBJ2-3 | few | TRBV7-9 | TGTGCCAGCAGCTTTCAGGGGAGTACAGATACGCAGTATTTT | CASSFQGSTDTQYF
NA | TRBJ2-3 | few | TRBV19 | TGTGCCAGTACAGGGACAACCCTCACAGATACGCAGTATTTT | CASTGTTLTDTQYF
NA | TRBJ1-3 | NA | TRBV20-1 | TGCAGTGCCGGGCGTGGAAACACCATATATTTT | CSAGRGNTIYF
NA | TRBJ1-1 | few | TRBV6-1 | TGTGCCTGTACAGAAGTAAACACTGAAGCTTTCTTT | CACTEVNTEAFF
TRBD1 | TRBJ1-3 | few | TRBV6-6 | TGTGCCAGCAGTTACCGGGACAGGGGAAACACCATATATTTT | CASSYRDRGNTIYF
NA | TRBJ1-5 | NA | TRBV2 | TGTGCCAGCATCCAGGGGAGAGATCAGCCCCAGCATTTT | CASIQGRDQPQHF
NA | TRBJ2-1 | NA | TRBV3-1 | TGTGCCAGCAGACATGCTAGAGATTGGGATGAGCAGTTCTTC | CASRHARDWDEQFF
NA | TRBJ2-6 | NA | TRBV28 | TGTGCCAGCACCGCTCCCCCTGGGGCCAACGTCCTGACTTTC | CASTAPPGANVLTF
NA | TRBJ2-5 | NA | TRBV5-1 | TGCGCCAGCAGCTTAGGACAGTTCCAAGAGACCCAGTACTTC | CASSLGQFQETQYF
NA | TRBJ1-5 | few | TRBV28 | TGTGCCAGCAGTTTACACCGGGAATATAGCAATCAGCCCCAGCATTTT | CASSLHREYSNQPQHF
TRBD2 | TRBJ2-1 | few | TRBV4-1 | TGCGCCAGCAGCCAAGCCTCCCTTAGCGGGGGGCACTACAATGAGCAGTTCTTC | CASSQASLSGGHYNEQFF
NA | TRBJ2-2 | few | TRBV6-1 | TGTGCCAGCAGTTATCAAAACAAAGGGAACACCGGGGAGCTGTTTTTT | CASSYQNKGNTGELFF
NA | TRBJ2-3 | few | TRBV28 | TGTGCCAGCAGCGGCAGGGCTGGGCAAATAGATACGCAGTATTTT | CASSGRAGQIDTQYF
NA | TRBJ2-1 | few | TRBV20-1 | TGCAGTGCTACAAGAGACAATGAGCAGTTCTTC | CSATRDNEQFF
NA | TRBJ2-3 | few | TRBV7-9 | TGTGCCAGCAGCTTTGGTGTCGGGGCAAGCACAGATACGCAGTATTTT | CASSFGVGASTDTQYF
NA | TRBJ2-2 | few | TRBV2 | TGTGCCAGCCGAAAACGGGTTGCGGGGGCTCGGTCCGGGGAGCTGTTTTTT | CASRKRVAGARSGELFF
NA | TRBJ1-1 | NA | TRBV12-3/TRBV12-4 | TGTGCCAGCAGCGTAGGGCGGACTGAAGCTTTCTTT | CASSVGRTEAFF
NA | TRBJ1-1 | many | TRBV4-2 | TGTGCCAGCAGCTACACAGGGCCCAACACTGAAGCTTTCTTT | CASSYTGPNTEAFF
NA | TRBJ2-3 | NA | TRBV19 | TGTGCCAGTAGCCTATCTAGCCCCCGCACAGATACGCAGTATTTT | CASSLSSPRTDTQYF
TRBD1 | TRBJ1-1 | many | TRBV6-1 | TGTGCCAGCAGACCTGGGACAGCCGGGAACACTGAAGCTTTCTTT | CASRPGTAGNTEAFF
TRBD1 | TRBJ1-2 | NA | TRBV4-2 | TGTGCCAGCAGCCCGGCGGGACAGAACAACTATGGCTACACCTTC | CASSPAGQNNYGYTF
NA | TRBJ1-5 | NA | TRBV14 | TGTGCCAGCAGCAAGTATAGCAATCAGCCCCAGCATTTT | CASSKYSNQPQHF
NA | TRBJ2-1 | NA | TRBV4-2 | TGTGCCAGCACCGAAGGGGGATGGACGCCGGAGAATGAGCAGTTCTTC | CASTEGGWTPENEQFF
TRBD2 | TRBJ2-1 | NA | TRBV11-2 | TGTGCCAGCAGCTTACCCCATAGCGGGGGAGGGTACAATGAGCAGTTCTTC | CASSLPHSGGGYNEQFF
NA | TRBJ2-3 | many | TRBV6-6 | TGTGCCAGCAGTTACTCGAGACTCCCAGATACGCAGTATTTT | CASSYSRLPDTQYF
NA | TRBJ1-3 | few | TRBV28 | TGTGCCAGCAGTTTATGGGCCAGCTCTGGAAACACCATATATTTT | CASSLWASSGNTIYF
TRBD2 | TRBJ2-3 | NA | TRBV7-6 | TGTGCCAGCAGCTTAGTAAGCGGGGGGGCTGGCACAGATACGCAGTATTTT | CASSLVSGGAGTDTQYF
NA | TRBJ1-2 | few | TRBV20-1 | TGCAGTGCTAGGGTCCCGGGTTTTAACTATGGCTACACCTTC | CSARVPGFNYGYTF
NA | TRBJ2-1 | NA | TRBV7-2 | TGTGCCAGCAGCCTGGGGGGGCGGGGGTACAATGAGCAGTTCTTC | CASSLGGRGYNEQFF
TRBD2 | TRBJ2-3 | NA | TRBV7-2 | TGTGCCAGCAGCTCCCGGGGGGTTATGGGCACAGATACGCAGTATTTT | CASSSRGVMGTDTQYF
NA | TRBJ1-2 | NA | TRBV20-1 | TGCAGTGCCCTGGGGATCCGGGGGCGAGGCTACACCTTC | CSALGIRGRGYTF
TRBD2 | TRBJ2-3 | many | TRBV15 | TGTGCCACCACTAGCGGGGGGCCAGATACGCAGTATTTT | CATTSGGPDTQYF
TRBD1 | TRBJ1-5 | few | TRBV2 | TGTGCCAGCACTAGAACAGGGGATAGCAATCAGCCCCAGCATTTT | CASTRTGDSNQPQHF
NA | TRBJ2-2 | NA | TRBV6-1 | TGTGCCAGCAATCCGGTGGGGACCGGGGAGCTGTTTTTT | CASNPVGTGELFF
NA | TRBJ2-5 | NA | TRBV5-1 | TGCGCCAGCAGCTTGGCCGGGTATCAAGGTCCCCAAGAGACCCAGTACTTC | CASSLAGYQGPQETQYF
TRBD1 | TRBJ1-2 | NA | TRBV7-9 | TGTGCCAGCAGCTTAGGGACAGGGCGTTCCAACTATGGCTACACCTTC | CASSLGTGRSNYGYTF
NA | TRBJ1-1 | NA | TRBV5-5 | TGTGCCAGCAGCTCAGGGGCGGAAACTGAAGCTTTCTTT | CASSSGAETEAFF
NA | TRBJ2-5 | NA | TRBV14 | TGTGCCAGCAGCCGGGAAAGAAGGGAGACCCAGTACTTC | CASSRERRETQYF
NA | TRBJ1-1 | many | TRBV28 | TGTGCTTGCACTGGGGCCCATGCTGGGGACACTGAAGCTTTCTTT | CACTGAHAGDTEAFF
NA | TRBJ1-5 | once | TRBV2 | TGTGCCAGCAGTGAGGTCAGCCGCAATCAGCCCCAGCATTTT | CASSEVSRNQPQHF
TRBD1 | TRBJ1-6 | NA | TRBV6-1 | TGTGCCAGCAGTAAACCGACAGGGGGCCTGGATTCACCCCTCCACTTT | CASSKPTGGLDSPLHF
TRBD2 | TRBJ2-5 | many | TRBV6-6 | TGTGCCAGCAGTTACTCCTGGGAGGGGTACCAAGAGACCCAGTACTTC | CASSYSWEGYQETQYF
TRBD1 | TRBJ1-3 | NA | TRBV18 | TGTGCCAGCTCACCACTGACAGGGACTGGAAACACCATATATTTT | CASSPLTGTGNTIYF
TRBD1 | TRBJ1-3 | NA | TRBV6-1 | TGTGCCAGCAGTGGGTGGGACAGTATTGGAAACACCATATATTTT | CASSGWDSIGNTIYF
NA | TRBJ2-3 | many | TRBV24-1 | TGTGCCACCAGTGACCGGAAACTAAGGGGCACAGATACGCAGTATTTT | CATSDRKLRGTDTQYF
TRBD1 | TRBJ2-3 | few | TRBV14 | TGTGCCAGCAGCCATAGGGACAGGACCAACACAGATACGCAGTATTTT | CASSHRDRTNTDTQYF
TRBD1 | TRBJ1-6 | NA | TRBV18 | TGTGCCAGCTCAATGGGACAGGACTCGTCACCCCTCCACTTT | CASSMGQDSSPLHF